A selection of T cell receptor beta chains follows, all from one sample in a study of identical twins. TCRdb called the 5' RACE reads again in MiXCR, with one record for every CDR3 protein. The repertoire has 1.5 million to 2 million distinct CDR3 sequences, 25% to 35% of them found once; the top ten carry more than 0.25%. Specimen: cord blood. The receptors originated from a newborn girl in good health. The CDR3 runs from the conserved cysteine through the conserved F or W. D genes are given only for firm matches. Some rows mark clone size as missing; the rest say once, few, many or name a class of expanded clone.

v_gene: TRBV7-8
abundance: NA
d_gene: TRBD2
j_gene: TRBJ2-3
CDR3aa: CASSLADQREMSDTQYF
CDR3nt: TGTGCCAGCAGCTTAGCGGACCAGCGGGAGATGTCAGATACGCAGTATTTT

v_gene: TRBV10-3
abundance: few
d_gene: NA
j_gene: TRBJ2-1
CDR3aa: CAISPRGAVGNEQFF
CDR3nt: TGTGCCATCAGTCCACGCGGGGCGGTGGGGAATGAGCAGTTCTTC

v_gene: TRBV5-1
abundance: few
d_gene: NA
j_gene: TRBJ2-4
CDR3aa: CASSLEGGSKNIQYF
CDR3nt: TGCGCCAGCAGCTTGGAGGGGGGTAGCAAAAACATTCAGTACTTC

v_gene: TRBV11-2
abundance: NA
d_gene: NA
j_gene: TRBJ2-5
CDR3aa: CARSLGHAPGPQETQYF
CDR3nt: TGTGCCCGCAGCTTAGGACACGCCCCGGGACCTCAAGAGACCCAGTACTTC

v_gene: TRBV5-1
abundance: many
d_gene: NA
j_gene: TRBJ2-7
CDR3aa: CASSLGPNYEQYF
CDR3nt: TGCGCCAGCAGCTTGGGACCGAACTACGAGCAGTACTTC

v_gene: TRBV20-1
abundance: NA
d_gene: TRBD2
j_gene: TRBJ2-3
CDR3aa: CSARDPGAGAADTQYF
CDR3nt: TGCAGTGCTAGAGATCCCGGCGCGGGAGCGGCAGATACGCAGTATTTT

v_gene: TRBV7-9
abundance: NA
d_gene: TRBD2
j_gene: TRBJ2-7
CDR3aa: CASSPPGLAGKYEQYF
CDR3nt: TGTGCCAGCAGCCCTCCGGGACTAGCGGGAAAGTACGAGCAGTACTTC

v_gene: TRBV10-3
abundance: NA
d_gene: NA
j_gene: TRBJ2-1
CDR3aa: CAADGENSHEQFF
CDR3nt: TGTGCCGCCGACGGGGAAAACTCCCACGAGCAGTTCTTC

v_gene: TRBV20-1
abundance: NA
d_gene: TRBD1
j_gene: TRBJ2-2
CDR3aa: CSASKGAPNTGELFF
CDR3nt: TGCAGTGCTAGTAAGGGGGCTCCGAACACCGGGGAGCTGTTTTTT

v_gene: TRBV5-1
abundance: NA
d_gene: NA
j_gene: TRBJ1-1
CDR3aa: CASSLAWVNTEAFF
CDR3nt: TGCGCCAGCAGCTTGGCCTGGGTGAACACTGAAGCTTTCTTT

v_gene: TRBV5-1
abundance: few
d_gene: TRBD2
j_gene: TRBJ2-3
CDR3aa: CASSYSGSLTDTQYF
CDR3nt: TGCGCCAGCAGCTATAGCGGGAGTTTAACAGATACGCAGTATTTT

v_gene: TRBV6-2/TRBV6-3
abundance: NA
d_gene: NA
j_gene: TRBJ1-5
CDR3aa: CASSYRGWQPQHF
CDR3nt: TGTGCCAGCAGTTACAGGGGTTGGCAGCCCCAGCATTTT

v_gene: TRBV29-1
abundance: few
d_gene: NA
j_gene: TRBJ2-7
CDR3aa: CSERTGNEQYF
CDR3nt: TGCAGCGAAAGAACAGGAAACGAGCAGTACTTC

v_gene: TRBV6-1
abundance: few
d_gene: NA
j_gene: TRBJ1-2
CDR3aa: CASSEAGSGYYGYTF
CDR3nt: TGTGCCAGCAGTGAAGCGGGTAGTGGATACTATGGCTACACCTTC

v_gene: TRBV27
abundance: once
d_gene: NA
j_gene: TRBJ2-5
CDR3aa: CASSLSRSRADEQYF
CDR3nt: TGTGCCAGCAGTTTATCGAGAAGCAGGGCTGATGAGCAGTACTTC

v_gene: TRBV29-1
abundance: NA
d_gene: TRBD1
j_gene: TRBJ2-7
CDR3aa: CSVALGGQGAYEQYF
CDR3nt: TGCAGCGTTGCATTGGGCGGACAGGGGGCCTACGAGCAGTACTTC

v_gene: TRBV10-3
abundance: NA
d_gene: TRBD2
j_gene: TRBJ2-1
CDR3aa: CAIRRTSGSDNEQFF
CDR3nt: TGTGCCATCAGACGGACTAGCGGGAGTGACAATGAGCAGTTCTTC

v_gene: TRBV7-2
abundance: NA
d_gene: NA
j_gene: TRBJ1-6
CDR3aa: CASTEGEALNSPLHF
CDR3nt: TGTGCCAGCACCGAAGGGGAGGCACTGAATTCACCCCTCCACTTT

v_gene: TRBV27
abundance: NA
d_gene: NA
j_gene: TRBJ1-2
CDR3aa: CASTRRLSDRFSGYTF
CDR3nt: TGTGCCAGCACCCGGAGACTATCGGACAGATTCTCTGGCTACACCTTC

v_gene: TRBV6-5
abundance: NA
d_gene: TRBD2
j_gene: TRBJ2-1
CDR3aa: CASSYNLLTSGRALNEQFF
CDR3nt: TGTGCCAGCAGTTACAACCTTTTGACTAGCGGGAGGGCCCTCAATGAGCAGTTCTTC

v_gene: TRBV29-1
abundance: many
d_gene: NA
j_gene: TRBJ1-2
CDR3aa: CSVDPGSGYTF
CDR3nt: TGCAGCGTTGATCCGGGGAGTGGCTACACCTTC

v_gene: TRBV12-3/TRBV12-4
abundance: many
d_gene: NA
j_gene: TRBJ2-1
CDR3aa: CASSSRPTKTNNEQFF
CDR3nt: TGTGCCAGCAGCTCGCGGCCGACTAAGACTAACAATGAGCAGTTCTTC

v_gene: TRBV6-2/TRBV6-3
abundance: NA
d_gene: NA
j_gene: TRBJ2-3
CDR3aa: CASSYRDTHTQYF
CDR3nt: TGTGCCAGCAGTTACCGGGACACACATACGCAGTATTTT

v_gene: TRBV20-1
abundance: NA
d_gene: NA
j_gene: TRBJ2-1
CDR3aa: CSARDIRSNEQFF
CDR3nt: TGCAGTGCTAGAGATATCCGTTCCAATGAGCAGTTCTTC

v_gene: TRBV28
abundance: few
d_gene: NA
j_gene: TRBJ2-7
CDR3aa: CASSLYRKTSYEQYF
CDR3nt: TGTGCCAGCAGTCTTTACAGGAAAACCTCCTACGAGCAGTACTTC

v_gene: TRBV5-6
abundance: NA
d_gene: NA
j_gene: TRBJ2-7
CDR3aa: CASSPGLIGSYEQYF
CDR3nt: TGTGCCAGCAGCCCGGGACTGATCGGCTCCTACGAGCAGTACTTC

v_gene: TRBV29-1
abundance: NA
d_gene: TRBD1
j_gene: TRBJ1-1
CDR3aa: CSVALTGANTEAFF
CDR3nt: TGCAGCGTTGCCCTGACAGGGGCGAACACTGAAGCTTTCTTT

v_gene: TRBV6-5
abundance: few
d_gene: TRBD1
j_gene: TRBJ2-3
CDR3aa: CASNYSPGGGDTQYF
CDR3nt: TGTGCCAGCAATTACTCTCCAGGGGGTGGAGATACGCAGTATTTT

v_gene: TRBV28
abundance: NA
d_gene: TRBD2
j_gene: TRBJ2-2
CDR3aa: CASSPRLAGGRFRGELFF
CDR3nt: TGTGCCAGCAGTCCTCGACTAGCGGGAGGGCGGTTTCGAGGGGAGCTGTTTTTT

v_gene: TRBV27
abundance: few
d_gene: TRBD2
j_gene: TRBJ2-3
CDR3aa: CASSLGTRGDTQYF
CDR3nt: TGTGCCAGCAGTTTAGGGACTAGAGGCGATACGCAGTATTTT

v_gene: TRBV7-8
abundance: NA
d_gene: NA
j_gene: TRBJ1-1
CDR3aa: CASSLAPDARNTEAFF
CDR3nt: TGTGCCAGCAGCTTAGCGCCGGACGCCAGGAACACTGAAGCTTTCTTT

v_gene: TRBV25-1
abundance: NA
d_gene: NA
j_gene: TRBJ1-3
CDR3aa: CASSAYLSGNTIYF
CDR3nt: TGTGCCAGCAGTGCGTACCTCTCTGGAAACACCATATATTTT

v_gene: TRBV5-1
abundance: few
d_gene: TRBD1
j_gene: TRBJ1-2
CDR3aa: CASSPPPGQGAYGYTF
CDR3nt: TGCGCCAGCAGCCCACCCCCGGGACAGGGCGCCTATGGCTACACCTTC

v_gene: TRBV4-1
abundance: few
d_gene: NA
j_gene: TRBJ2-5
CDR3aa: CASSLNRGGGETQYF
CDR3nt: TGCGCCAGCAGTCTAAATCGTGGGGGCGGAGAGACCCAGTACTTC

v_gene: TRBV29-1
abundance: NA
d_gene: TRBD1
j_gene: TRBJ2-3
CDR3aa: CSVEGQGHTDTQYF
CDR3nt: TGCAGCGTTGAAGGACAGGGGCACACAGATACGCAGTATTTT

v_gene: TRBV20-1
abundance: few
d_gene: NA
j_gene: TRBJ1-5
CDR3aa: CSASRSTQPQHF
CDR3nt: TGCAGTGCTAGCCGTAGTACTCAGCCCCAGCATTTT

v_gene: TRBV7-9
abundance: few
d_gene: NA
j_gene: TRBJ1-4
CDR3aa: CASSLAQYEKLFF
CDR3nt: TGTGCCAGCAGCTTAGCCCAGTATGAAAAACTGTTTTTT

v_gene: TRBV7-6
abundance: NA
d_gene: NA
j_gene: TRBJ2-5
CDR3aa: CASSLRQALLQETQYF
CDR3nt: TGTGCCAGCAGCTTACGACAGGCTCTTTTACAAGAGACCCAGTACTTC

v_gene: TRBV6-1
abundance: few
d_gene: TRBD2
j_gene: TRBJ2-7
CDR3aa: CASSEAKGLAYNEQYF
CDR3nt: TGTGCCAGCAGTGAAGCCAAGGGACTAGCGTACAATGAGCAGTACTTC

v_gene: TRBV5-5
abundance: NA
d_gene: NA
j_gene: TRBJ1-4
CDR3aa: CASSLVRGALATNEKLFF
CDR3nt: TGTGCCAGCAGCTTGGTCCGAGGGGCGCTTGCAACTAATGAAAAACTGTTTTTT

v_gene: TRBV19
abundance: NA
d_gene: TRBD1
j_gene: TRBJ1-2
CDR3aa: CASSPQRQGANYGYTF
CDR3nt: TGTGCCAGTAGTCCTCAGCGACAGGGGGCGAACTATGGCTACACCTTC

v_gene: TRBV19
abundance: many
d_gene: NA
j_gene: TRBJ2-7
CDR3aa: CASSPGLSSYEQYF
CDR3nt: TGCGCCAGCAGCCCGGGACTGAGCTCCTACGAGCAGTACTTC

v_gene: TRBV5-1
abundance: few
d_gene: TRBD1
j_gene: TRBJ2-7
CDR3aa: CASSKEGTGGYEQYF
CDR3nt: TGCGCCAGCAGCAAAGAAGGGACAGGGGGGTACGAGCAGTACTTC

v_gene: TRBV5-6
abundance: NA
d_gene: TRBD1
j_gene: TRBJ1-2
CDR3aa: CASSRTGGQGYTF
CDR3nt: TGTGCCAGCAGCCGGACAGGGGGACAGGGCTACACCTTC

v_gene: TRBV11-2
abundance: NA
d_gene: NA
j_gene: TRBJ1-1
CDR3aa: CASSLIPDGGDTEAFF
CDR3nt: TGTGCCAGCAGCTTAATCCCGGACGGAGGCGACACTGAAGCTTTCTTT

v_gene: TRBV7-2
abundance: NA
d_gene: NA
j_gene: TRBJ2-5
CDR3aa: CASSLVPNRETQYF
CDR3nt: TGTGCCAGCAGCTTAGTCCCCAATCGAGAGACCCAGTACTTC

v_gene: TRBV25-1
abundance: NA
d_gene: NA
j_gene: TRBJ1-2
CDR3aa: CASSELDGYGYTF
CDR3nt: TGTGCCAGCAGTGAATTGGACGGCTATGGCTACACCTTC

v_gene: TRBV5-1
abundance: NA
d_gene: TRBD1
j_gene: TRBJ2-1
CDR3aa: CASSLGQGIGNEQFF
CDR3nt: TGCGCCAGCAGCTTGGGACAGGGAATAGGCAATGAGCAGTTCTTC

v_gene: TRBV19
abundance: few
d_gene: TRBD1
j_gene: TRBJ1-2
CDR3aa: CASGTDSNTNYGYTF
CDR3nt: TGTGCCAGTGGGACAGACTCTAATACAAACTATGGCTACACCTTC

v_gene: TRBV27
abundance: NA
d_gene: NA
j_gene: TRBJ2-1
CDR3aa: CASGPWDPHNEQFF
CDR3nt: TGTGCCAGCGGGCCGTGGGACCCCCACAATGAGCAGTTCTTC

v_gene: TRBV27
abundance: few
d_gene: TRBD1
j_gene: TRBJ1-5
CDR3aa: CASRRAGDRMGNQPQHF
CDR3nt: TGTGCCAGCAGACGGGCGGGGGACAGGATGGGAAATCAGCCCCAGCATTTT

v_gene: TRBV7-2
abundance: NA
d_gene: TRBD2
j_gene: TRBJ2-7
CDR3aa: CASRYGASGFSYNEQYF
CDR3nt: TGTGCCAGCAGATACGGGGCTAGCGGGTTTTCCTACAATGAGCAGTACTTC

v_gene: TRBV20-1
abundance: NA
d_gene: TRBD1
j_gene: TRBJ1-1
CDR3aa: CSAATRQGMNTEAFF
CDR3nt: TGCAGTGCGGCAACCAGACAGGGCATGAACACTGAAGCTTTCTTT

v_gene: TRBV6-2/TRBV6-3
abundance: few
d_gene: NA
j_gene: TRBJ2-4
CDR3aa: CASSFAIGVLYF
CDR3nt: TGTGCCAGCAGTTTCGCGATAGGAGTCCTGTACTTC